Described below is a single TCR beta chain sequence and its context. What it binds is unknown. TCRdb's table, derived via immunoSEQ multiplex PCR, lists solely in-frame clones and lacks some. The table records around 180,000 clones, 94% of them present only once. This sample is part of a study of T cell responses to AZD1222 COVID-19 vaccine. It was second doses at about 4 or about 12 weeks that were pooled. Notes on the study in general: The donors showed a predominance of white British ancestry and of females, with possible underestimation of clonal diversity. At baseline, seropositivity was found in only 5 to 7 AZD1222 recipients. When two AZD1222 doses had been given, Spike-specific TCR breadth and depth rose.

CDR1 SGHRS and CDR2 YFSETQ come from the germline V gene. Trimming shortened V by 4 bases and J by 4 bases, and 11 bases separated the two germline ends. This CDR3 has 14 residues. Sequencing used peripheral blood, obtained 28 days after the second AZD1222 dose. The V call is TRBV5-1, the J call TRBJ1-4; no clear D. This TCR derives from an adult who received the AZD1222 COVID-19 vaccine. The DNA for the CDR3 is TGCGCCAGCAGCAGCGGTCTCAATAATGAAAAACTGTTTTTT. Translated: CASSSGLNNEKLFF.